This paragraph covers one TCR beta chain sequence. The target antigen is unknown. This sample is drawn from a study of cytomegalovirus exposure and HLA in healthy donors. As for the study in general: There were 350 to 400 genotyped donors. Of these, about 81% fell in the genetic ancestry cluster associated with self-reported Caucasian donors.

Whole-study results and caveats: The authors enumerated around 150 TCR beta chains as linked to cytomegalovirus.

Researchers ran the PCR with 60 Vbeta and 13 Jbeta primers. TCRdb's copy holds only in-frame clones and misses some; the assay was immunoSEQ multiplex PCR. The sample consists of 120,000 or so clones, more than 15% of them appearing once. This CDR3 is built from 16 residues. Germline CDR1 LGHNA, CDR2 YSLEER. The V gene end was trimmed by 0 bases and the J gene end by 6 bases; junction bases not matched to a gene: 10. The material sequenced was PBMCs. The V and J genes are TRBV4-3 and TRBJ2-7, with 8 nucleotides matching TRBD2. The sequence derives from a female donor in good health and CMV-seropositive. The CDR3: CASSQDGASGSVEQYF. The DNA of the CDR3 is TGCGCCAGCAGCCAAGATGGGGCCAGCGGGAGTGTCGAGCAGTACTTC.